The present T cell receptor beta chain was sequenced within a study of PD-1 blockade in classical Hodgkin lymphoma. Study results and caveats: Although disease activity or prior therapy may be involved, causes of the repertoire differences remain undefined. At baseline, newly diagnosed patients reportedly showed less TCR diversity than healthy donors.

In regard to this clone: Its antigen is currently unknown.

Trimming cost V 6 bases and J 2 bases; bases outside gene matches: 5. Germline CDR1 reads SNHLY; CDR2 reads FYNNEI. This CDR3 region has 16 residues. Time point reported: newly diagnosed, previously untreated cHL patient sample. The comparison group had newly diagnosed, previously untreated classical Hodgkin lymphoma. Only in-frame clones appear in the TCRdb table, and some are missing; sequencing was by immunoSEQ multiplex PCR. Here the sample spans fewer than 90,000 clones, 93% being singletons. This chain uses TRBV2 with TRBJ2-3; TRBD2 matches 13 bases. The sample was peripheral blood mononuclear cells (PBMCs). The origin of this receptor is a human donor with classical Hodgkin lymphoma. In DNA, the CDR3 is TGTGCCAGCAGGTTACTAGCGGGAGGGGTCACAGATACGCAGTATTTT. Amino acid sequence: CASRLLAGGVTDTQYF.